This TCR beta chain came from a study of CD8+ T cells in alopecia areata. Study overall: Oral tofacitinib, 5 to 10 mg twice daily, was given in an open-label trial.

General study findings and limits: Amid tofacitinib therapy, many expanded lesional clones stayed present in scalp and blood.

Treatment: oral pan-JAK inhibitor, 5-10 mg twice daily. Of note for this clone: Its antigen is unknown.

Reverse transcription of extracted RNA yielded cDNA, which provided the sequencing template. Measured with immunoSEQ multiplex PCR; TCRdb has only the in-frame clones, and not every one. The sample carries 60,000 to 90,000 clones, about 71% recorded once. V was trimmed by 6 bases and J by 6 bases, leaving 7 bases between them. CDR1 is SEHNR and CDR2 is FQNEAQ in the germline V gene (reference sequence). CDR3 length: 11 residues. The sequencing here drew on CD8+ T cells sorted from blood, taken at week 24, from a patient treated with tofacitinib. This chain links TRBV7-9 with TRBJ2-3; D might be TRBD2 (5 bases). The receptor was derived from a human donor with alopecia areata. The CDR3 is CASRGGDTQYF. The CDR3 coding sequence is TGTGCCAGCAGAGGCGGGGATACGCAGTATTTT.